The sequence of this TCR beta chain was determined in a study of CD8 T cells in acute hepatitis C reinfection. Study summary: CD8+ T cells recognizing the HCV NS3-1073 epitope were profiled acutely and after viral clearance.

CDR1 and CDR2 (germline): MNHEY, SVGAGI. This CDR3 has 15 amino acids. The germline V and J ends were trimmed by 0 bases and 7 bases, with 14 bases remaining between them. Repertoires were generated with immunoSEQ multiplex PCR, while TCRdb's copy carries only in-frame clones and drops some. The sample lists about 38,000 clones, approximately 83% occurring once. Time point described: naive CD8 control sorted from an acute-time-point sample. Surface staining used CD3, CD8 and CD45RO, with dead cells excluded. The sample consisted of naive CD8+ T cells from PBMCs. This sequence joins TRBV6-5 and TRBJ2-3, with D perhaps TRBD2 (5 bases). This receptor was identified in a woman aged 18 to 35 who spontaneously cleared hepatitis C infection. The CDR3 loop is CASSYSNVDSNTQYF. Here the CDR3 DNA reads TGTGCCAGCAGTTACTCGAACGTGGACTCCAATACGCAGTATTTT.